This is a list of T cell receptor beta chains from one sample in a study of blood T cell repertoires in COVID-19. Assay: immunoSEQ multiplex PCR; the TCRdb copy retains only in-frame clones and omits some. The table includes 250,000 to 350,000 clones, 88% detected once. The sequenced sample consisted of peripheral blood. The receptors come from a woman aged 25 to 39 with COVID-19, enrolled during active disease. CDR3s include the opening cysteine and the closing phenylalanine or tryptophan. The order of the fields is V gene, clone size, D gene, J gene, CDR3 DNA, CDR3 protein. D genes are given only for firm matches. Only some rows state a clone size, as once, few, many or a class for expanded clones.

>TRBV4-3|NA|TRBD2|TRBJ2-7
TGCGCCAGCAGCCAAGAACCGGGACTAGGCGGCGAGCAGTACTTC
CASSQEPGLGGEQYF
>TRBV24-1|NA|TRBD1|TRBJ2-5
TGTGCCACCAGTGAGTACACAGGGGCCGCCCGGGAGACCCAGTACTTC
CATSEYTGAARETQYF
>TRBV2|NA|TRBD2|TRBJ2-3
TGTGCCAGCAGTGAACTAGCGGGGGAGGCAGATACGCAGTATTTT
CASSELAGEADTQYF
>TRBV5-1|NA|NA|TRBJ1-2
TGCGCCAGCAGCTCAGGGGTCGGCTACACCTTC
CASSSGVGYTF
>TRBV7-9|NA|TRBD1|TRBJ1-4
TGTGCCAGCAGCCAGGGGGATGAAAAACTGTTTTTT
CASSQGDEKLFF
>TRBV14|NA|TRBD2|TRBJ2-1
TGTGCCAGCAGCCAAGACCGACTAGCGGCTTTGGTGGATGAGCAGTTCTTC
CASSQDRLAALVDEQFF
>TRBV9|NA|NA|TRBJ1-6
TGTGCCAGCAGCGCCTCATCGGATTCACCCCTCCACTTT
CASSASSDSPLHF
>TRBV6-5|NA|NA|TRBJ2-1
TGTGCCAGCAGCCCCACTAGGATCAGCTACAATGAGCAGTTCTTC
CASSPTRISYNEQFF
>TRBV3-1/TRBV3-2|NA|NA|TRBJ2-7
TGTGCCAGCAGCCAACCGCTAGTCTCCTACGAGCAGTACTTC
CASSQPLVSYEQYF
>TRBV7-3|once|TRBD1|TRBJ2-2
TGTGCCAGCAGCTCTACAGGGGGCGATACCGGGGAGCTGTTTTTT
CASSSTGGDTGELFF
>TRBV4-3|NA|NA|TRBJ2-2
TGCGCCAGCAGCCAAGAACGGGAGATCACCGGGGAGCTGTTTTTT
CASSQEREITGELFF
>TRBV7-3|NA|TRBD1|TRBJ2-1
TGTGCCAGCAGTCCTTCCGGGGACAGCAATGAGCAGTTCTTC
CASSPSGDSNEQFF
>TRBV27|NA|NA|TRBJ1-4
TGTGCCAGCAGTTTCGCGATTGGTGAAAAACTGTTTTTT
CASSFAIGEKLFF
>TRBV11-3|NA|TRBD1|TRBJ1-1
TGTGCCAGCAGCGGTACAGGGGGATCTTTCTTT
CASSGTGGSFF
>TRBV9|NA|TRBD1|TRBJ1-5
TGTGCCAGCAGCGTAGAACAGGGGGAAGGCAATCAGCCCCAGCATTTT
CASSVEQGEGNQPQHF
>TRBV30|NA|TRBD1|TRBJ2-1
TGTGCCTGGACAGGGGGCTCCTACAATGAGCAGTTCTTC
CAWTGGSYNEQFF
>TRBV6-5|NA|TRBD2|TRBJ2-3
TGTGCCAGCACCTTAACTAGCGGGAGTTATACGCAGTATTTT
CASTLTSGSYTQYF
>TRBV30|NA|NA|TRBJ1-6
TGTGCCTGGAGAGAAGGGGCGGGAGGGCCCCGTTCACCCCTCCACTTT
CAWREGAGGPRSPLHF
>TRBV7-9|NA|TRBD1|TRBJ1-1
TGTGCCAGCAGCTTAGCACAGGGGGCCTCGAACACTGAAGCTTTCTTT
CASSLAQGASNTEAFF
>TRBV19|NA|TRBD1|TRBJ2-7
TGTGCCAGTAGTGCAACAGGGGTACCTCTACACGAGCAGTACTTC
CASSATGVPLHEQYF
>TRBV6-4|NA|TRBD2|TRBJ2-1
TGTGCCAGCAGTGACTCGGCGGGAGGGTTCTATGAGCAGTTCTTC
CASSDSAGGFYEQFF
>TRBV27|NA|TRBD2|TRBJ2-1
TGTGCCAGCAGTCGCCCGGCTAGCGGGAAAGATGAGCAGTTCTTC
CASSRPASGKDEQFF
>TRBV10-3|NA|NA|TRBJ1-4
TGTGCCATCAGTGAGACGGCAACTAATGAAAAACTGTTTTTT
CAISETATNEKLFF
>TRBV7-8|NA|NA|TRBJ1-4
TGTGCCAGCGGTGCAGGCAATGAAAAACTGTTTTTT
CASGAGNEKLFF
>TRBV24-1|NA|TRBD1|TRBJ2-5
TGTGCCACCAGTGATACAGGACAGGGTTCGAAGACCCAGTACTTC
CATSDTGQGSKTQYF
>TRBV5-1|NA|NA|TRBJ1-4
TGCGCCAGCAGCTTTGGACAGAGGGGTGAAAAACTGTTTTTT
CASSFGQRGEKLFF
>TRBV5-8|once|TRBD1|TRBJ1-5
TGTGCCAGCAGCTTGGAGGGACAGCGGAATCAGCCCCAGCATTTT
CASSLEGQRNQPQHF
>TRBV19|NA|TRBD1|TRBJ1-5
TGTGCCAGCTCTGCCCCGGGACAGGGGCATCAGCCCCAGCATTTT
CASSAPGQGHQPQHF
>TRBV24-1|NA|NA|TRBJ2-7
TGTGCCACCAGTGATGCCACTGACTCCTACGAGCAGTACTTC
CATSDATDSYEQYF
>TRBV6-5|NA|TRBD1|TRBJ2-2
TGTGCCAGCAGCTTGACTAACAGGGGCACCGGGGAGCTGTTTTTT
CASSLTNRGTGELFF
>TRBV3-1/TRBV3-2|few|TRBD1|TRBJ1-6
TGTGCCAGCAGCCAACGACAGGGTTTCTCACCCCTCCACTTT
CASSQRQGFSPLHF
>TRBV18|NA|TRBD1|TRBJ1-4
TGTGCCAGCTCACCAGCCGGGACAGTAGCTAATGAAAAACTGTTTTTT
CASSPAGTVANEKLFF
>TRBV3-1/TRBV3-2|NA|TRBD1|TRBJ2-7
TGTGCCAGCAGCCCGGACAGGGGGCTAATCGAGCAGTACTTC
CASSPDRGLIEQYF
>TRBV30|few|NA|TRBJ1-4
TGTGCCTGGAGTAGGCAGGGGCATGAAAAACTGTTTTTT
CAWSRQGHEKLFF
>TRBV4-1|NA|TRBD1|TRBJ2-5
TGCGCCAGCAGCCAAGACGGGGACAGTCAAGAGACCCAGTACTTC
CASSQDGDSQETQYF
>TRBV3-1/TRBV3-2|NA|NA|TRBJ1-2
TGTGCCAGCAGCCACGGGAGCTATGGCTACACCTTC
CASSHGSYGYTF
>TRBV27|NA|NA|TRBJ1-5
TGTGCCAGCAGGTCCCAGGGCGCGAACAATCAGCCCCAGCATTTT
CASRSQGANNQPQHF
>TRBV4-1|once|NA|TRBJ1-5
TGCGCCAGCAGCCAAGACCTAGGGGGATACAATCAGCCCCAGCATTTT
CASSQDLGGYNQPQHF
>TRBV28|NA|NA|TRBJ1-5
TGTGCCAGTCAGGGAGCGGGGCTCGGGAGGCCCCAGCATTTT
CASQGAGLGRPQHF
>TRBV14|NA|NA|TRBJ2-7
TGTGCCAGCAGCCAAGATGTAAGGAGACTGGGCTCCTACGAGCAGTACTTC
CASSQDVRRLGSYEQYF
>TRBV19|NA|TRBD1|TRBJ1-1
TGTGCCAGTACCTTGACAGGGGACACTGAAGCTTTCTTT
CASTLTGDTEAFF
>TRBV21-1|NA|NA|TRBJ2-5
TGTGCCAGCAGCTCTTGCCGGGGAGGGCTTTGTGAGACCCAGTACTTC
CASSSCRGGLCETQYF
>TRBV14|NA|NA|TRBJ1-1
TGTGCCAGCAGCCCCGGGAGGGGGACTGAAGCTTTCTTT
CASSPGRGTEAFF